This entry describes one T cell receptor (beta chain). Its antigen is not known. The data stem from a study of cytomegalovirus exposure and HLA in healthy donors. Points from the study as a whole: TCR sequences were mostly rare, though some public TCRs occurred in many donors. In a later analysis, 16,951 TCR beta sequences were associated with HLA alleles at 0.05 false discovery rate. Productive status was seen about 87% or about 30% of the time for most TCR beta V segments in an earlier analysis. The number of N-insertions in an Asian-associated ancestry cluster was reportedly below the approximately 690-donor mean in a later analysis.

This PCR relied on a set of 60 Vbeta primers and 13 Jbeta primers. Using immunoSEQ multiplex PCR, the repertoire was profiled, and TCRdb retains in-frame clones only, with some absent. The sample carries some 120,000 clones, roughly 80% recorded once. This sequence was found in a man aged 18 to 30 in good health and CMV-seropositive. Input material: PBMCs.

This CDR3 is CASSYPAVYTEAFF. CDR3 nucleotide sequence: TGTGCCAGCAGCTATCCGGCGGTATACACTGAAGCTTTCTTT. This sequence joins TRBV7-2 and TRBJ1-1; no reliable D call. V lost 4 bases to trimming and J lost 3 bases, with 12 bases between them. The CDR3 covers 14 residues. CDR1 is SGHTA, CDR2 FQGNSA, per germline.